The 32 T cell receptor beta chains reported below all come from one sample, sequenced in a study of cytomegalovirus exposure and HLA in healthy donors. A multiplex PCR was run with 60 Vbeta primers and 13 Jbeta primers. The table came from immunoSEQ multiplex PCR; TCRdb's copy has only in-frame clones and leaves some out. Altogether 170,000 or so clones are present, 80% to 85% being singletons, with the ten largest covering 0.38%. Material for sequencing was PBMCs. The receptors shown here come from a boy aged 2 to 10 in good health and CMV-seronegative.

This clone was picked up a small number of times. The CDR3 DNA reads as TGTGCCATCAGCGTATCGGACAGATACTCCTACGAGCAGTACTTC. Translating it yields CAISVSDRYSYEQYF. The gene calls are TRBV10-3 and TRBJ2-7; tentative D call: TRBD1 (6 bases). CDR1 and CDR2 from the germline V gene are ENHRY and SYGVKD. Trimming removed 6 bases at V and 0 bases at J, with 15 bases between. The CDR3 contains 15 residues.

The chain employs TRBV23-1 and TRBJ1-2, with D possibly matching TRBD1 (5 bases). TRBV23-1 counts as an open reading frame of uncertain function. CDR3 size: 16 residues. Trimming removed 0 bases at V and 4 bases at J, with 15 bases between. The CDR3 DNA is TGCGCCAGCAGTCAATCTCCGGGAGGGGTCGGCTATGGCTACACCTTC. Its translation: CASSQSPGGVGYGYTF.

CDR3 in amino acids: CASSVVWKGGNEQFF. CDR3 coding DNA: TGTGCCAGCAGTGTGGTTTGGAAAGGAGGCAATGAGCAGTTCTTC. This chain links TRBV2 with TRBJ2-1, with D possibly TRBD2 on 5 matching bases. V lost 4 bases to trimming and J lost 6 bases, with 16 bases between them. In germline, CDR1 is SNHLY, CDR2 FYNNEI. The CDR3 has 15 amino acids. Using reference TRBV2 and TRBJ2-1 for the parts outside the CDR3, the full variable domain is EPEVTQTPSHQVTQMGQEVILRCVPISNHLYFYWYRQILGQKVEFLVSFYNNEISEKSEIFDDQFSVERPDGSNFTLKIRSTKLEDSAMYFCASSVVWKGGNEQFFGPGTRLTVL.

The sample holds a few counts of this clone. The chain has TRBV27 and TRBJ2-5, with D perhaps matching TRBD2 (6 bases). Matching the DNA end better, TRBJ2-7 makes the J call doubtful. Per germline, CDR1 MNHEY and CDR2 SMNVEV (reference sequence). The CDR3 contains 15 residues. The CDR3 is CASKISGYGTYEQYF. Written as DNA, the CDR3 is TGTGCCAGCAAAATTAGCGGCTATGGGACCTACGAGCAGTACTTC.

The V and J genes are TRBV5-1 and TRBJ1-2, with D possibly matching TRBD1 (6 bases). The germline V gene encodes CDR1 SGHRS and CDR2 YFSETQ. The CDR3 length is 14 residues. The V and J ends lost 5 bases and 1 base respectively, with 12 bases between them. The CDR3 DNA is TGCGCCAGCAGTTCAGGGGACAATAACTATGGCTACACCTTC. It yields the protein CASSSGDNNYGYTF. Together with reference TRBV5-1 and TRBJ1-2, the CDR3 gives the full variable domain: KAGVTQTPRYLIKTRGQQVTLSCSPISGHRSVSWYQQTPGQGLQFLFEYFSETQRNKGNFPGRFSGRQFSNSRSEMNVSTLELGDSALYLCASSSGDNNYGYTFGSGTRLTVV.

As to this clone: The conserved phenylalanine or tryptophan is not found at the CDR3 terminus, so this likely reflects a read error. The rearrangement uses TRBV10-1 and TRBJ1-4, with D perhaps matching TRBD1 (5 bases). Germline V gene sequence: CDR1 WNHNN, CDR2 SYGVQD (reference sequence). The CDR3 covers 15 residues. The germline V and J ends were trimmed by 0 bases and 10 bases, with 15 bases remaining between them. In nucleotides, the CDR3 is TGCGCCAGCAGTGAGTCGACTAGTTTCGGGGGAAAACTGTTTGTT. Its translation is CASSESTSFGGKLFV.

The chain employs TRBV19 and TRBJ2-5; 10 bases are shared with TRBD1. The CDR3 loop spans 15 amino acids. V gave up 4 bases and J gave up 5 bases; unmatched junction bases: 7. Looked up from germline, CDR1 is LNHDA and CDR2 is SQIVND (reference sequence). The CDR3 nucleotides are TGTGCCAGTAGTAGGGGTGACAGGGGGCTGGAGACCCAGTACTTC. Translating gives CASSRGDRGLETQYF.

V usage is TRBV19 and J usage is TRBJ1-1; 7 nucleotides agree with TRBD1. The CDR3 is 17 amino acids. Losses at the gene ends were 4 bases for V and 0 bases for J; bases not matched to a gene: 11. The germline gives CDR1 LNHDA, CDR2 SQIVND (reference sequence). The CDR3 sequence: CASSTDRALGMNTEAFF. CDR3 bases: TGTGCCAGTAGTACCGACAGGGCGCTGGGGATGAACACTGAAGCTTTCTTT.

As regards this clone: Other DNA sequences in this sample translate to the same CDR3. This sequence joins TRBV6-1 and TRBJ2-7; TRBD2 matches 13 bases. The CDR3 covers 15 residues. Looked up from germline, CDR1 is MNHNS and CDR2 is SASEGT. J gave up 0 bases and V 5 bases, and 1 base lay outside the gene matches. CDR3 sequence (DNA): TGTGCCAGCAGTCGGACTAGCGGGAGCTCCTACGAGCAGTACTTC. The encoded protein is CASSRTSGSSYEQYF.

There are a few counts of this clone. V is TRBV4-1 and J is TRBJ1-1, with D perhaps TRBD1 (5 bases). Germline assignment: CDR1 MGHRA and CDR2 YSYEKL. V was trimmed by 3 bases and J by 11 bases, leaving 13 bases between them. This CDR3 is built from 12 residues. CDR3 nucleotide sequence: TGCGCCAGCAGCCATCATCTGGGGCGGGCTTTCTTT. Its translation: CASSHHLGRAFF.

J is TRBJ2-7 and V is TRBV29-1; D is perhaps TRBD2 (6 bases). CDR1 is SQVTM, CDR2 ANQGSEA, per germline. The CDR3 runs 15 residues. Between the trimmed V and J ends, which lost 3 bases and 5 bases, there was a span of 20 bases. The CDR3 is CSVESTGVGRDEQYF. DNA of the CDR3: TGCAGCGTTGAGTCGACGGGAGTAGGTAGGGACGAGCAGTACTTC.

The chain combines TRBV6-5 with TRBJ2-7; 8 bases align to TRBD1. CDR1 and CDR2 (germline): MNHEY, SVGAGI. V gave up 10 bases and J gave up 2 bases; unmatched junction bases: 10. The CDR3 has 14 amino acids. The CDR3 region has the DNA TGTGCCACCAGATCCAGGACAGGGACCTACGAGCAGTACTTC. Its protein is CATRSRTGTYEQYF.

V is TRBV6-1 and J is TRBJ1-4; 9 bases match TRBD1. With V trimmed by 8 bases and J by 8 bases, 6 bases remained unmatched. The CDR3 runs 13 residues. Per germline, CDR1 MNHNS and CDR2 SASEGT. The CDR3 bases are TGTGCCAGCCGACAGGGGGTGGACGAAAAACTGTTTTTT. Residues: CASRQGVDEKLFF.

This clone was observed once. The gene calls are TRBV5-6 and TRBJ1-2; D is possibly TRBD1 (6 bases). The germline V gene encodes CDR1 SGHDT and CDR2 YYEEEE. There are 17 residues in the CDR3. The V end was cut by 2 bases, the J end by 5 bases, with 22 bases between. The CDR3 region has the DNA TGTGCCAGCAGCTTAGAGGGTGAGGGACACGGGGCGTATGGCTACACCTTC. Amino acid sequence: CASSLEGEGHGAYGYTF.

V usage is TRBV6-1 and J usage is TRBJ2-1; 10 nucleotides line up with TRBD2. The CDR3 consists of 15 residues. CDR1 MNHNS and CDR2 SASEGT come from the germline V gene. With 3 bases clipped from V and 4 bases from J, the junction kept 3 bases outside the gene matches. The DNA for the CDR3 is TGTGCCAGCAGTGAGGGACTAGCGCCTTACAATGAGCAGTTCTTC. This encodes CASSEGLAPYNEQFF.

Only a few counts were recorded for this clone. Additional DNA sequences in this sample encode the identical CDR3. The chain recombines TRBV5-5 with TRBJ2-7; TRBD2 matches at 10 bases. This CDR3 region has 14 residues. Germline V gives CDR1 SGHKS, CDR2 YYEKEE (reference sequence). The V and J ends lost 5 bases and 3 bases, in that order; junction bases with no gene match: 5. CDR3 DNA: TGTGCCAGCAGTTCTGGACTAGCGGTCTACGAGCAGTACTTC. Translated: CASSSGLAVYEQYF.

CDR3 residues: CASSQALAGGTYEQYF. In nucleotides, the CDR3 is TGCGCCAGCAGCCAAGCACTAGCGGGAGGGACCTACGAGCAGTACTTC. The chain couples TRBV4-1 to TRBJ2-7; 13 nucleotides align to TRBD2. Germline-derived CDR1 and CDR2 are MGHRA and YSYEKL. V gave up 1 base and J gave up 2 bases; unmatched junction bases: 2. CDR3 length: 16 amino acids.

Only a few counts were recorded for this clone. This sequence joins TRBV6-6 and TRBJ1-1; 7 bases map to TRBD1. This CDR3 comprises 15 residues. V was pared by 2 bases and J by 4 bases, with 7 bases of the junction left unmatched. CDR1 and CDR2 from the germline V gene are MNHNY and SVGAGI (reference sequence). CDR3 sequence: CASSYAGQRPTEAFF. The CDR3 nucleotides are TGTGCCAGCAGTTACGCGGGACAGCGACCCACTGAAGCTTTCTTT.

J is TRBJ1-5 and V is TRBV10-2; 8 nucleotides match TRBD1. This CDR3 spans 14 amino acids. The ends lost 6 bases at V and 5 bases at J; junction bases unmatched: 6. In germline, CDR1 is WSHSY, CDR2 SAAADI. CDR3: CASSTGTGYQPQHF. The CDR3 region has the DNA TGCGCCAGCAGCACCGGGACAGGATATCAGCCCCAGCATTTT.

The gene calls are TRBV2 and TRBJ2-1; possible D gene TRBD1, 5 bases. V was pared by 6 bases and J by 2 bases, with 14 bases between. Germline lookup yields CDR1 SNHLY and CDR2 FYNNEI. This CDR3 has 15 amino acids. The chain's CDR3 is CASSLGVIAYNEQFF. The CDR3 coding sequence is TGTGCCAGCAGCCTAGGGGTGATCGCCTACAATGAGCAGTTCTTC.

This chain uses TRBV5-4 with TRBJ2-2, with TRBD2 identical over 11 bases. J gave up 1 base and V 3 bases, and 2 bases lay outside the gene matches. Germline CDR1 is SGHNT and CDR2 is YYREEE (reference sequence). The CDR3 is made up of 16 amino acids. The CDR3 coding sequence is TGTGCCAGCAGCTGGGGGACTAGCGGGAACACCGGGGAGCTGTTTTTT. This encodes CASSWGTSGNTGELFF.

The CDR3 spells CARGQAPHGYTF. The CDR3 nucleotides are TGTGCCAGGGGACAGGCCCCCCATGGCTACACCTTC. The chain uses TRBV2 and TRBJ1-2; TRBD1 matches at 8 bases. From germline, CDR1 is SNHLY and CDR2 FYNNEI. Trimming took 9 bases from V and 6 from J; bases not matched to a gene: 6. This CDR3 spans 12 amino acids.

This clone has a handful of counts. This chain links TRBV4-2 with TRBJ1-5; 7 bases agree with TRBD1. V lost 1 base, J lost 7 bases, and 10 bases stayed unmatched. Germline loops: CDR1 LGHNA, CDR2 YNFKEQ. The CDR3 is 16 amino acids. The CDR3 sequence is CASSQVGGPKGQPQHF. CDR3 coding DNA: TGTGCCAGCAGCCAAGTAGGGGGCCCCAAAGGCCAGCCCCAGCATTTT.

The CDR3 region is CASSQEFREWEQYF. CDR3 sequence (DNA): TGCGCCAGCAGCCAAGAGTTTAGGGAGTGGGAGCAGTACTTC. This chain links TRBV4-1 with TRBJ2-7, with D possibly being TRBD2 (5 bases). This CDR3 is built from 14 residues. The V and J ends lost 0 bases and 7 bases respectively, with 13 bases between them. The V gene's germline CDR1 is MGHRA and CDR2 YSYEKL.

The rearrangement links TRBV5-1 to TRBJ2-7; TRBD2 might be the D (5 bases). Per the germline V gene, CDR1 is SGHRS and CDR2 is YFSETQ. Trimming stripped 0 bases from V and 2 bases from J, with 15 bases between. The CDR3 has 16 amino acids. CDR3: CASSLALARVPYEQYF. For the CDR3, the DNA is TGCGCCAGCAGCTTGGCCTTGGCGCGGGTTCCCTACGAGCAGTACTTC. Based on the CDR3 plus reference TRBV5-1 and TRBJ2-7, the full variable domain is KAGVTQTPRYLIKTRGQQVTLSCSPISGHRSVSWYQQTPGQGLQFLFEYFSETQRNKGNFPGRFSGRQFSNSRSEMNVSTLELGDSALYLCASSLALARVPYEQYFGPGTRLTVT.

The chain joins TRBV5-6 to TRBJ2-3; a weak D match, TRBD1 (6 bases). CDR1 and CDR2 (germline): SGHDT, YYEEEE. The CDR3 loop spans 16 amino acids. V lost 0 bases to trimming and J lost 4 bases, with 15 bases between them. The DNA for the CDR3 is TGTGCCAGCAGCTTGGAACAGGGATGGTTGGCAGATACGCAGTATTTT. Its translation: CASSLEQGWLADTQYF.

This clone was seen a handful of times. The chain combines TRBV27 with TRBJ2-1; possibly TRBD2 for D (6 bases). The ends were cut back, 2 bases at V and 9 bases at J, with 8 bases in the middle. From germline, CDR1 is MNHEY and CDR2 SMNVEV (reference sequence). This CDR3 region has 12 residues. CDR3 DNA sequence: TGTGCCAGCAGTTTAGGGGGGAGTGAGCAGTTCTTC. Its protein product is CASSLGGSEQFF.

The V and J genes are TRBV25-1 and TRBJ1-3; 8 bases map to TRBD1. This CDR3 has 15 amino acids. V was clipped by 3 bases and J by 2 bases; unmatched bases: 3. Germline loops: CDR1 MGHDK, CDR2 SYGVNS. CDR3 protein: CASSDLRGPGNTIYF. Here the CDR3 DNA reads TGTGCCAGCAGTGATCTCAGGGGGCCTGGAAACACCATATATTTT. Variable domain in full (rest from reference TRBV25-1 and TRBJ1-3): EADIYQTPRYLVIGTGKKITLECSQTMGHDKMYWYQQDPGMELHLIHYSYGVNSTEKGDLSSESTVSRIRTEHFPLTLESARPSHTSQYLCASSDLRGPGNTIYFGEGSWLTVV.

This clone was seen a few times. The rearrangement joins TRBV4-1 to TRBJ2-7; TRBD1 matches at 8 bases. The germline V gene has CDR1 MGHRA and CDR2 YSYEKL. The junction had 5 bases not matched to a gene; V was cut back by 4 bases and J by 3 bases. The CDR3 spans 14 residues. The CDR3 coding sequence is TGCGCCAGCAGCCCTCCCGGACAGGGCTACGAGCAGTACTTC. Protein product: CASSPPGQGYEQYF.

The chain links TRBV2 to TRBJ2-5; TRBD2 matches at 10 bases. J was trimmed by 5 bases and V by 1 base; bases with no gene match: 10. CDR1 and CDR2 from the germline V gene are SNHLY and FYNNEI. This CDR3 comprises 17 residues. The CDR3 nucleotides read TGTGCCAGCAGTGAAGAGCGGGAGGGCCTCATATCGGAGACCCAGTACTTC. This translates into CASSEEREGLISETQYF.

The chain links TRBV5-1 to TRBJ2-3; 7 bases line up with TRBD1. V was clipped by 9 bases and J by 1 base; unmatched bases: 14. CDR1 SGHRS and CDR2 YFSETQ come from the germline V gene. The CDR3 has 16 amino acids. The CDR3, as DNA: TGCGCCACCAAACCCGGGACAGACATGGGCACAGATACGCAGTATTTT. Encoded protein: CATKPGTDMGTDTQYF.

V usage is TRBV7-9 and J usage is TRBJ2-5, with 7 bases that match TRBD2. The CDR3 is 15 amino acids. Germline trimming cut 5 bases from V and 2 bases from J; bases unmatched to any gene: 8. CDR1 and CDR2 (germline): SEHNR, FQNEAQ (reference sequence). CDR3 bases: TGTGCCAGCAGCCCGACGGGGGGATTTCAAGAGACCCAGTACTTC. It codes for CASSPTGGFQETQYF.